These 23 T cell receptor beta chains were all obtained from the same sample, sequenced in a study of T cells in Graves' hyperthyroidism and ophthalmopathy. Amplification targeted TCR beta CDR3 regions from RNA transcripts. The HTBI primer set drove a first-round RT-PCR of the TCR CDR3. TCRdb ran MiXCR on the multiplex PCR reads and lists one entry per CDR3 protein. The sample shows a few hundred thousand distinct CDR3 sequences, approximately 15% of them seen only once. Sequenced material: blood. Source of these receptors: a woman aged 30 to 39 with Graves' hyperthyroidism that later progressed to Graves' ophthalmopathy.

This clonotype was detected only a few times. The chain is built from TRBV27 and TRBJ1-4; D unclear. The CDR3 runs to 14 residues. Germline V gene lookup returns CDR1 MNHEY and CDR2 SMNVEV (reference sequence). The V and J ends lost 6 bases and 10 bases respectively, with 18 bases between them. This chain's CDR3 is CASRMTRNEGKLFF. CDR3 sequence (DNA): TGTGCCAGCAGAATGACCCGGAATGAGGGAAAACTGTTTTTT.

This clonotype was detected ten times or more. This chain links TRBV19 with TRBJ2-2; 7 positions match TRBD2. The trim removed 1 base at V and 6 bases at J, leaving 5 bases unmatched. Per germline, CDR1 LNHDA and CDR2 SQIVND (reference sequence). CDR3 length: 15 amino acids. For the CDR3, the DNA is TGTGCCAGTAGTATAGGCGGGAGCCTCGCCGGGGAGCTGTTTTTT. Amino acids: CASSIGGSLAGELFF.

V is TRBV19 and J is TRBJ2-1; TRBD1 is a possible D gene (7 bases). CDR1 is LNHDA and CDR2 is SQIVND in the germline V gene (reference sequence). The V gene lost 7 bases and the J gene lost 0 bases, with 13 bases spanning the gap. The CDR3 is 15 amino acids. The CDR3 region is CASIGGTVSYNEQFF. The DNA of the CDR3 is TGTGCCAGTATCGGCGGGACAGTCTCCTACAATGAGCAGTTCTTC.

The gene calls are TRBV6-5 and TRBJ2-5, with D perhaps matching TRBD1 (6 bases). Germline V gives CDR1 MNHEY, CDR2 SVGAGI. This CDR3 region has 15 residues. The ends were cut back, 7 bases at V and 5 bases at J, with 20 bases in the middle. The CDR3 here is CASIKRQVLWETQYF. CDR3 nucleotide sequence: TGTGCCAGCATTAAAAGACAGGTCTTATGGGAGACCCAGTACTTC.

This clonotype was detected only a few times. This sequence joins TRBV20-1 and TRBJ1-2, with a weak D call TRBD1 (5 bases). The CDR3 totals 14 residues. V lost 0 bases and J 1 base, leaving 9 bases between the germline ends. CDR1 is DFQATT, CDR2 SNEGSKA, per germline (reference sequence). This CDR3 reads CSARDPGLNYGYTF. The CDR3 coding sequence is TGCAGTGCTAGAGATCCAGGGCTTAACTATGGCTACACCTTC.

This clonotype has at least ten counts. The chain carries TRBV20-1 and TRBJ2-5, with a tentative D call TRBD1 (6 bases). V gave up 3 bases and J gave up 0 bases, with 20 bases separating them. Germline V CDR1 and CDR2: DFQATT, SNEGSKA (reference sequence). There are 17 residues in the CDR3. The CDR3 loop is CSASLLQGGQYQETQYF. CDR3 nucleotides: TGCAGTGCTAGTCTCCTCCAAGGAGGACAGTACCAAGAGACCCAGTACTTC.

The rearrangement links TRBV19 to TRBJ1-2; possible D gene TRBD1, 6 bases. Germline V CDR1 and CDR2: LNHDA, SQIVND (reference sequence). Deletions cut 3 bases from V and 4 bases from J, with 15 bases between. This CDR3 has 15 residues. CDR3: CASSIPGARIYGYTF. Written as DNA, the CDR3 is TGTGCCAGTAGTATCCCGGGGGCGCGAATCTATGGCTACACCTTC.

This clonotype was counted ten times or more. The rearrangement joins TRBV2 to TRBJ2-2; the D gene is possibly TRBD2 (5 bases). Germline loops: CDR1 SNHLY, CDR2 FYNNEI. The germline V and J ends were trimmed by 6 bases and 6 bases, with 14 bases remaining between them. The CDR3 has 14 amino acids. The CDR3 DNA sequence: TGTGCCAGCAGGCCTCAACTAGGACCCGGGGAGCTGTTTTTT. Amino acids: CASRPQLGPGELFF. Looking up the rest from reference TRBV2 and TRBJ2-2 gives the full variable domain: EPEVTQTPSHQVTQMGQEVILRCVPISNHLYFYWYRQILGQKVEFLVSFYNNEISEKSEIFDDQFSVERPDGSNFTLKIRSTKLEDSAMYFCASRPQLGPGELFFGEGSRLTVL.

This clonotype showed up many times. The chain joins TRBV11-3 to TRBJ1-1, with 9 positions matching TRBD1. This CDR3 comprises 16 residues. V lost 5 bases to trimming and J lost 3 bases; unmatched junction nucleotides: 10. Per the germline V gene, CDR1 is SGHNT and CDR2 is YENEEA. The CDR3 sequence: CASSGETGGAYTEAFF. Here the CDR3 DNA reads TGTGCCAGCAGCGGAGAGACAGGGGGAGCGTACACTGAAGCTTTCTTT.

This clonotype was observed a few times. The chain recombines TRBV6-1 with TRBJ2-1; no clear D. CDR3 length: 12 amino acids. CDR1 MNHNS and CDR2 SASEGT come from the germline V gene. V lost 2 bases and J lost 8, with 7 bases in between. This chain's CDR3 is CASSELYHEQFF. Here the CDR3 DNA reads TGTGCCAGCAGTGAACTTTACCATGAGCAGTTCTTC.

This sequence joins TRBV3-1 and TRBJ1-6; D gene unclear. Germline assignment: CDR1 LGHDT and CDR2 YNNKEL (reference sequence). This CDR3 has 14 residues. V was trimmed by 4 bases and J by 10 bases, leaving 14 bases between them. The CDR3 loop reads CASSPQIVGSPLHF. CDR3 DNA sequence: TGTGCCAGCAGCCCTCAGATTGTGGGCTCACCCCTCCACTTT.

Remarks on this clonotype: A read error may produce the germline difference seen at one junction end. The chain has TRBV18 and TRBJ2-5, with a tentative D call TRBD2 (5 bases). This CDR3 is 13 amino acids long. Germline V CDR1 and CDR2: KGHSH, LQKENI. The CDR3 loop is CASLPSPGETQYF. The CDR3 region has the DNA TGTGCCAGCTTACCATCCCCGGGGGAGACCCAGTACTTC.

DNA for the CDR3: TGTGCCACCAGCAGAGATAGGCTATACGGGCAGCCCCAGCATTTT. Translation: CATSRDRLYGQPQHF. This sequence joins TRBV15 and TRBJ1-5; D gene uncertain. Germline V gives CDR1 LNHNV, CDR2 YYDKDF (reference sequence). V gave up 0 bases and J gave up 7 bases, with 13 bases separating them. There are 15 residues in the CDR3. Together with reference TRBV15 and TRBJ1-5, the CDR3 gives the full variable domain: DAMVIQNPRYQVTQFGKPVTLSCSQTLNHNVMYWYQQKSSQAPKLLFHYYDKDFNNEADTPDNFQSRRPNTSFCFLDIRSPGLGDTAMYLCATSRDRLYGQPQHFGDGTRLSIL.

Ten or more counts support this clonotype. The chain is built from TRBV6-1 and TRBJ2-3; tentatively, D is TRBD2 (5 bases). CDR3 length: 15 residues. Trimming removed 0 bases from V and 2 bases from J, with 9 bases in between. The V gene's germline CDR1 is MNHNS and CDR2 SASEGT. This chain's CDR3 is CASSEAPRDTDTQYF. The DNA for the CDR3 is TGTGCCAGCAGTGAAGCGCCGAGGGACACAGATACGCAGTATTTT.

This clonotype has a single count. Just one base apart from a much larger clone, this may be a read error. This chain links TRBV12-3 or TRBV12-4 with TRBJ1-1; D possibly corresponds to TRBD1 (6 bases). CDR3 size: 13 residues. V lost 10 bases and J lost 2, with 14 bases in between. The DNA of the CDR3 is TGTGCCAACACCGGACAGACTAACACTGAAGCTTTCTTT. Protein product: CANTGQTNTEAFF.

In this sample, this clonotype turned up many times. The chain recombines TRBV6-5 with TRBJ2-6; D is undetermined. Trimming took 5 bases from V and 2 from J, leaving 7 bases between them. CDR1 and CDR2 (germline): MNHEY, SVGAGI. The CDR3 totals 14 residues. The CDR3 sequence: CASSSSAGANVLTF. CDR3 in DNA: TGTGCCAGCAGTAGCTCCGCTGGGGCCAACGTCCTGACTTTC.

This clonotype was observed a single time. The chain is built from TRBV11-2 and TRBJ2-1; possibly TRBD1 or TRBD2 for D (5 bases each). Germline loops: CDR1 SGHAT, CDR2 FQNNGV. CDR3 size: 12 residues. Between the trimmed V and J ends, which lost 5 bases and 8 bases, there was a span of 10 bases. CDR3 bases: TGTGCCAGCAGCCCAAGGGACGATGAGCAGTTCTTC. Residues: CASSPRDDEQFF.

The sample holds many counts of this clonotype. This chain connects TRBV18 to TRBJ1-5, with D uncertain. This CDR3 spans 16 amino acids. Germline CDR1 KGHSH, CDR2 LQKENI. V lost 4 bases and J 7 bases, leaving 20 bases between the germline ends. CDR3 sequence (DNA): TGTGCCAGCTCACTCTCAGAGAGTTCCCCCCTCCAGCCCCAGCATTTT. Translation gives CASSLSESSPLQPQHF.

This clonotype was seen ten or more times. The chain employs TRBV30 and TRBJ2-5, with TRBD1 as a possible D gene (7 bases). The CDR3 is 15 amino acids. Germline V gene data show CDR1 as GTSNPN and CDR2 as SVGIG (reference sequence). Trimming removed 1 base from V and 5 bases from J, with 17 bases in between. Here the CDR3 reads CAWSEVGRGVETQYF. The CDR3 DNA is TGTGCCTGGAGTGAGGTTGGCAGGGGGGTTGAGACCCAGTACTTC.

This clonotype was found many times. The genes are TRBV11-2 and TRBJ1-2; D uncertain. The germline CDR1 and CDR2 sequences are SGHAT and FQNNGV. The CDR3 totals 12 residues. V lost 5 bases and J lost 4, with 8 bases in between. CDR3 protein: CASSQEFYGYTF. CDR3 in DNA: TGTGCCAGCAGCCAAGAGTTCTATGGCTACACCTTC. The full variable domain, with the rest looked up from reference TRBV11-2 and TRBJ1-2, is EAGVAQSPRYKIIEKRQSVAFWCNPISGHATLYWYQQILGQGPKLLIQFQNNGVVDDSQLPKDRFSAERLKGVDSTLKIQPAKLEDSAVYLCASSQEFYGYTFGSGTRLTVV.

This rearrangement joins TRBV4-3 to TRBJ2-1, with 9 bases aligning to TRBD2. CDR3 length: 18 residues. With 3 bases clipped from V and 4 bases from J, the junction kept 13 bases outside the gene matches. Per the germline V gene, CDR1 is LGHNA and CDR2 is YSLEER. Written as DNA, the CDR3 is TGCGCCAGCAGCCAGGGTTCTCTTAGCGGGAGCGGGTACAATGAGCAGTTCTTC. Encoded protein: CASSQGSLSGSGYNEQFF.

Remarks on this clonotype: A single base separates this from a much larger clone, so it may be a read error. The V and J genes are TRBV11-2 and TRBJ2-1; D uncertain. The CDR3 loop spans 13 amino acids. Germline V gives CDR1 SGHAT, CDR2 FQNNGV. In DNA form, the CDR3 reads TGTGCCAGCAGCTTAGACAGGTGCGGTGAGCAGCTCTTC. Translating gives CASSLDRCGEQLF.

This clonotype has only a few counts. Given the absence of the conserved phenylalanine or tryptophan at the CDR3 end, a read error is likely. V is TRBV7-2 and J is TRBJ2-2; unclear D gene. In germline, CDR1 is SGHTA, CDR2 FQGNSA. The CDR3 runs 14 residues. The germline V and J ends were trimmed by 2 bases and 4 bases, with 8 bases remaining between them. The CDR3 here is CASSLKRSTGELFS. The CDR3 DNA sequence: TGTGCCAGCAGCTTAAAGAGGAGCACCGGGGAGCTGTTTTCT.